This T cell receptor (beta chain) was identified in a study of T cells in localized non-small cell lung cancer. General study points: Higher adjacent-lung clonality was associated with shorter survival. Out of the top 100 tumor clones, a median around 56 were seen in adjacent lung. Because sequencing included only one region (of the tumor), heterogeneity remains possible.

Method: immunoSEQ multiplex PCR; TCRdb's copy keeps in-frame clones and lacks some. The sample shows almost 5,500 clones, less than 85% of them seen only once. Germline V gene data show CDR1 as SGHDT and CDR2 as YYEEEE. This CDR3 comprises 13 residues. Trimming removed 6 bases at V and 8 bases at J, with 17 bases between. Notes on this clone: What it binds is unknown.

This TCR was recovered from a woman between 35 and 70 years old with stage II lung adenocarcinoma. V usage is TRBV5-6 and J usage is TRBJ1-2, with D perhaps matching TRBD1 (6 bases). Sequenced here: PBMCs, sampled before any cancer treatment. The CDR3 loop reads CASNTGGAGGYTF. The CDR3 DNA sequence: TGTGCCAGCAATACTGGGGGGGCTGGAGGCTACACCTTC.